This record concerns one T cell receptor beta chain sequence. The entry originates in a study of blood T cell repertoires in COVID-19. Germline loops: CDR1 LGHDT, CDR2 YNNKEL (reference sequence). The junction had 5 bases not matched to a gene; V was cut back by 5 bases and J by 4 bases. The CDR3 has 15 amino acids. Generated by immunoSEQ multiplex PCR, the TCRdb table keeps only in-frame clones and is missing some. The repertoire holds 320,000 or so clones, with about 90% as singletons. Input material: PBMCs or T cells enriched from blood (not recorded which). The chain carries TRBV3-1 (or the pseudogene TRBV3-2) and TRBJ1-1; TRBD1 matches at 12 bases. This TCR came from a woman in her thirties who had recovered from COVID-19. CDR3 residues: CASSFRDRGLTEAFF. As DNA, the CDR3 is TGTGCCAGCAGCTTCCGGGACAGGGGGCTCACTGAAGCTTTCTTT.